Presented here are 21 T cell receptor beta chains from one specimen sequenced in a study of cytomegalovirus exposure and HLA in healthy donors. Primers for the PCR totalled 60 Vbeta and 13 Jbeta. The assay was immunoSEQ multiplex PCR, and TCRdb's table has in-frame clones only and misses some. The sample lists around 150,000 clones; around 79% were seen once. Sequenced input: PBMCs. These receptors came from a human donor in good health.

The rearrangement joins TRBV2 to TRBJ1-6; D call uncertain. The germline V gene encodes CDR1 SNHLY and CDR2 FYNNEI. The CDR3 totals 11 residues. V lost 6 bases and J 6 bases, leaving 3 bases between the germline ends. This chain's CDR3 is CASRANSPLHF. Here the CDR3 DNA reads TGTGCCAGCAGGGCTAATTCACCCCTCCACTTT.

This clone occurred once. The chain uses TRBV14 and TRBJ2-1, with D perhaps TRBD2 (6 bases). The V end was cut by 6 bases, the J end by 6 bases, with 18 bases between. The V gene's germline CDR1 is SGHDN and CDR2 FVKESK. This CDR3 contains 15 residues. The CDR3 DNA is TGTGCCAGCAGTCCCGAGGGGCGGGGAGGCAATGAGCAGTTCTTC. Protein: CASSPEGRGGNEQFF.

The rearrangement links TRBV2 to TRBJ2-1; D gene uncertain. This CDR3 has 14 amino acids. The V gene lost 8 bases and the J gene lost 5 bases, with 16 bases spanning the gap. Germline loops: CDR1 SNHLY, CDR2 FYNNEI. As DNA, the CDR3 is TGTGCCAGCTCCGAGTCCTACCCGAACAATGAGCAGTTCTTC. It specifies CASSESYPNNEQFF.

The V gene is TRBV4-1, the J gene TRBJ2-7, with a weak D call TRBD2 (6 bases). Germline lookup yields CDR1 MGHRA and CDR2 YSYEKL. Trimming took off 1 base at V and 4 bases at J, with 11 bases between the two ends. The CDR3 has 14 residues. The CDR3 reads CASSQAGLHYEQYF. The CDR3 DNA sequence: TGCGCCAGCAGCCAAGCGGGACTCCATTACGAGCAGTACTTC.

The gene calls are TRBV27 and TRBJ2-7; 10 positions agree with TRBD2. J gave up 1 base and V 2 bases, and 2 bases lay outside the gene matches. CDR1 and CDR2 from the germline V gene are MNHEY and SMNVEV (reference sequence). The length of the CDR3 is 15 residues. The CDR3 is CASSLGTSASYEQYF. The CDR3 DNA follows: TGTGCCAGCAGTTTAGGGACTAGCGCGTCCTACGAGCAGTACTTC.

A single count supports this clone. The chain has TRBV5-1 and TRBJ2-3, with 7 positions matching TRBD2. The V segment lost 3 bases and the J segment 6 bases; nucleotides outside the gene matches: 13. Germline values: CDR1 SGHRS, CDR2 YFSETQ. The CDR3 loop spans 16 amino acids. The CDR3 DNA reads as TGCGCCAGCAGCTACATCGGACTAGGCCCCCGGGATACGCAGTATTTT. This translates into CASSYIGLGPRDTQYF.

J is TRBJ2-3 and V is TRBV30; D is perhaps TRBD2 (6 bases). The CDR3 has 12 amino acids. V was pared by 6 bases and J by 4 bases, with 11 bases between. CDR1 is GTSNPN, CDR2 SVGIG, per germline (reference sequence). The chain's CDR3 is CACRDSPDTQYF. DNA of the CDR3: TGTGCCTGCCGGGACTCCCCAGATACGCAGTATTTT.

The chain combines TRBV28 with TRBJ1-5; D perhaps matches TRBD1 (6 bases). The V and J ends lost 7 bases and 4 bases respectively, with 8 bases between them. Germline values: CDR1 MDHEN, CDR2 SYDVKM. The CDR3 has 12 residues. CDR3 in DNA: TGTGCCAGCAAGGGGGGGAATCAGCCCCAGCATTTT. Translation gives CASKGGNQPQHF.

V is TRBV5-1 and J is TRBJ2-3; 10 nucleotides agree with TRBD1. The V gene end was trimmed by 10 bases and the J gene end by 2 bases; junction bases not matched to a gene: 7. The germline gives CDR1 SGHRS, CDR2 YFSETQ. This CDR3 has 14 residues. The CDR3: CAGGTGDSTDTQYF. The CDR3 region has the DNA TGCGCCGGCGGGACAGGGGATTCCACAGATACGCAGTATTTT.

In its sample, this clone was seen a few times. This chain connects TRBV19 to TRBJ1-3; D remains unclear. Per the germline V gene, CDR1 is LNHDA and CDR2 is SQIVND (reference sequence). V lost 7 bases and J 1 base, leaving 14 bases between the germline ends. This CDR3 comprises 15 residues. DNA of the CDR3: TGTGCCAGTACGCAAGGCCAGGCGTCTGGAAACACCATATATTTT. This codes for CASTQGQASGNTIYF.

The chain combines TRBV7-8 with TRBJ2-3; D not resolved. CDR3 size: 14 residues. Germline CDR1 is SGHVS and CDR2 is FQNEAQ. Trimming pared 5 bases from V and 3 bases from J, leaving 12 bases between. In nucleotides, the CDR3 is TGTGCCAGCAGCCTTTCCTCTACTACAGATACGCAGTATTTT. It encodes CASSLSSTTDTQYF. The full variable domain, rest sourced from reference TRBV7-8 and TRBJ2-3, is GAGVSQSPRYKVAKRGQDVALRCDPISGHVSLFWYQQALGQGPEFLTYFQNEAQLDKSGLPSDRFFAERPEGSVSTLKIQRTQQEDSAVYLCASSLSSTTDTQYFGPGTRLTVL.

V and J are TRBV28 and TRBJ1-5, with TRBD1 identical over 7 bases. The V gene end was trimmed by 9 bases and the J gene end by 2 bases; junction bases not matched to a gene: 13. CDR3 length: 16 residues. Germline V CDR1 and CDR2: MDHEN, SYDVKM. CDR3 residues: CASSDTGAGGNQPQHF. CDR3 nucleotides: TGTGCCAGTTCCGATACAGGGGCTGGGGGCAATCAGCCCCAGCATTTT.

This clone showed up just once. The V gene is TRBV25-1, the J gene TRBJ1-1; TRBD1 aligns across 7 bases. This CDR3 spans 16 amino acids. The ends lost 0 bases at V and 7 bases at J; junction bases unmatched: 11. CDR1 MGHDK and CDR2 SYGVNS come from the germline V gene. The CDR3 DNA follows: TGTGCCAGCAGTGAATATGGCGGTTGGCGGGACAGTGAAGCTTTCTTT. Encoded protein: CASSEYGGWRDSEAFF.

Only a few counts were recorded for this clone. The chain combines TRBV7-9 with TRBJ2-3, with D maybe TRBD2 (6 bases). The CDR3 contains 14 residues. Germline V gives CDR1 SEHNR, CDR2 FQNEAQ (reference sequence). The V gene lost 1 base and the J gene lost 2 bases, with 7 bases spanning the gap. The CDR3 spells CASSLGGVTDTQYF. The CDR3 nucleotides read TGTGCCAGCAGCTTAGGCGGGGTCACAGATACGCAGTATTTT.

V gene TRBV19 combines with J gene TRBJ2-1; 8 bases are a match to TRBD2. V lost 8 bases to trimming and J lost 8 bases; unmatched junction nucleotides: 17. Per germline, CDR1 LNHDA and CDR2 SQIVND (reference sequence). The CDR3 consists of 16 residues. CDR3 nucleotides: TGTGCCAGTCGAATTCCGGGACTAGGGGGGGGCGATGAGCAGTTCTTC. Amino acid sequence: CASRIPGLGGGDEQFF.

This clone was observed a few times. The chain employs TRBV5-1 and TRBJ1-5; 7 bases are shared with TRBD1. The CDR3 has 15 residues. Germline V gene data show CDR1 as SGHRS and CDR2 as YFSETQ. J gave up 0 bases and V 4 bases, and 4 bases lay outside the gene matches. CDR3: CASSRGTDSNQPQHF. In nucleotides, the CDR3 is TGCGCCAGCAGCCGCGGGACAGATAGCAATCAGCCCCAGCATTTT.

CDR3 amino acids: CASRLVSSWAEQFF. DNA for the CDR3: TGTGCCAGCAGGCTCGTTTCTAGCTGGGCTGAGCAGTTCTTC. V and J are TRBV6-5 and TRBJ2-1; tentative D call: TRBD2 (5 bases). Germline V gene sequence: CDR1 MNHEY, CDR2 SVGAGI. The CDR3 runs to 14 residues. V lost 6 bases, J lost 9 bases, and 18 bases lay in between.

This clone appeared once. The genes are TRBV5-1 and TRBJ2-1; tentative D call: TRBD2 (5 bases). V lost 7 bases and J lost 7, with 21 bases in between. Germline CDR1 and CDR2: SGHRS and YFSETQ. The CDR3 totals 15 residues. The CDR3 bases are TGCGCCAGCGGACTGAGGCTAGCAGACCTGAATGAGCAGTTCTTC. As protein: CASGLRLADLNEQFF.

In nucleotides, the CDR3 is TGTGCCAGTAGGACCACAGGGGGCAGCGATCAGCCCCAGCATTTT. This translates into CASRTTGGSDQPQHF. The V call is TRBV19, the J call TRBJ1-5, with TRBD1 matching 9 bases. Germline lookup yields CDR1 LNHDA and CDR2 SQIVND (reference sequence). The CDR3 totals 15 residues. Unmatched junction bases numbered 8, after V lost 6 bases and J lost 5 bases.

The rearrangement joins TRBV6-1 to TRBJ2-7; 9 nucleotides line up with TRBD1. The germline gives CDR1 MNHNS, CDR2 SASEGT. The CDR3 runs to 15 residues. The ends lost 2 bases at V and 5 bases at J; junction bases unmatched: 7. The CDR3 loop is CASSERTGAGDEQYF. DNA for the CDR3: TGTGCCAGCAGTGAAAGGACAGGGGCGGGGGACGAGCAGTACTTC.

The J gene is TRBJ2-7, the V gene TRBV28; TRBD2 might be the D (6 bases). This CDR3 has 14 residues. Looked up from germline, CDR1 is MDHEN and CDR2 is SYDVKM. V shed 3 bases and J shed 6 bases, with 15 bases lying between them. The DNA of the CDR3 is TGTGCCAGCAGTTTTATTAGCCGGGAGACCGAGCAGTACTTC. It is translated as CASSFISRETEQYF.